This TCR beta chain comes out of a study of blood T cell repertoires in COVID-19. Germline loops: CDR1 SGHTA, CDR2 FQGNSA. The CDR3 sequence is 19 residues long. J gave up 8 bases and V 4 bases, and 17 bases lay outside the gene matches. The cohort comprised adults aged about 18 to 89 years residing in about two dozen US areas. Symptom resolution, clearance, or two negative PCRs marked the recovered donors of Cohort 3. In the authors' workflow: Reference gene primer amplification gave nucleated cell count estimates. Profiled with immunoSEQ multiplex PCR; TCRdb holds only in-frame clones, not every one. The V and J calls and clone size were taken over from that table, and D and trimming were inferred from the DNA. The sample shows approximately 440,000 clones, roughly 87% of them seen only once.

The sequenced sample consisted of PBMCs or T cells enriched from blood (not recorded which). The genes are TRBV7-2 and TRBJ2-1, with 13 bases fitting TRBD2. This TCR was sampled from a young woman who had recovered from COVID-19. CDR3 sequence (DNA): TGTGCCAGCAGCTCCGAGCCTACACTAGCGGGGGGGCCCTTCTATGAGCAGTTCTTC. This encodes CASSSEPTLAGGPFYEQFF.